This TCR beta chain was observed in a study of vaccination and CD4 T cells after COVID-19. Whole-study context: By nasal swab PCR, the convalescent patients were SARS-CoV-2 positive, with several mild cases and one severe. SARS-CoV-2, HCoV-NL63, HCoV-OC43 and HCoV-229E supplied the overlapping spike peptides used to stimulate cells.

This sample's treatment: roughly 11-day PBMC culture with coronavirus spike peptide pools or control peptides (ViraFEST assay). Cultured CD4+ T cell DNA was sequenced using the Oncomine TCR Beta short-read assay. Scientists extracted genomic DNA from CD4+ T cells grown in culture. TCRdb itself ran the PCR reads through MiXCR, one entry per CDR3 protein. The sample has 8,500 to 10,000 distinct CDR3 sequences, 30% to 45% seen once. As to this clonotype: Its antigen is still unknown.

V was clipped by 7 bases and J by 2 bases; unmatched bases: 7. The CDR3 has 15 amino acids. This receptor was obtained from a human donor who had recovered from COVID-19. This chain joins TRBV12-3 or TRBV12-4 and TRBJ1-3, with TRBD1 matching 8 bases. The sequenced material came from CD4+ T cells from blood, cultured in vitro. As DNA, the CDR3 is TGTGCCAGCACCCCGGACAGGGCCACTGGAAACACCATATATTTT. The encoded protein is CASTPDRATGNTIYF.